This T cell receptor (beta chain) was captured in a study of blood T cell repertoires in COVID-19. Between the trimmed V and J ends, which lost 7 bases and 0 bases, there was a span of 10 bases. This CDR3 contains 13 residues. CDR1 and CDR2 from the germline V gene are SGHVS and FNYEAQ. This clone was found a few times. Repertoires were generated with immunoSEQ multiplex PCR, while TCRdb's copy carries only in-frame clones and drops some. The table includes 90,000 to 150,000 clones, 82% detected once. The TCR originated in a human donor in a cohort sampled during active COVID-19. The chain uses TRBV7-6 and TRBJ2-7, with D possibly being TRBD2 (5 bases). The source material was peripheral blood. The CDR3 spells CASKEAGSYEQYF. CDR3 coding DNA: TGTGCCAGCAAGGAGGCTGGCTCCTACGAGCAGTACTTC.